Shown below are 22 T cell receptor beta chains from a single sample sequenced in a study of blood T cell repertoires in COVID-19. The repertoire was sequenced with immunoSEQ multiplex PCR; TCRdb's copy has only in-frame clones and lacks some. The data hold roughly 280,000 clones, with around 87% observed a single time. Source material: peripheral blood. Receptors originate from a man younger than 30 with active or convalescent COVID-19.

V gene TRBV6-5 combines with J gene TRBJ2-7, with 10 bases matching TRBD1. The trim removed 10 bases at V and 0 bases at J, leaving 9 bases unmatched. This CDR3 region has 15 residues. CDR1 and CDR2 from the germline V gene are MNHEY and SVGAGI. The CDR3 coding sequence is TGTGCCACCGGCTCTCGGGACAGGGGCTCCTACGAGCAGTACTTC. It codes for CATGSRDRGSYEQYF.

The chain joins TRBV7-9 to TRBJ1-5; TRBD1 matches at 8 bases. The trim removed 5 bases at V and 4 bases at J, leaving 10 bases unmatched. Germline lookup yields CDR1 SEHNR and CDR2 FQNEAQ (reference sequence). The CDR3 has 16 amino acids. The CDR3 coding sequence is TGTGCCAGCAGCCGCGAGGGACAGGCCTTTAATCAGCCCCAGCATTTT. Translation: CASSREGQAFNQPQHF. The full variable domain, its missing parts supplied by reference TRBV7-9 and TRBJ1-5, is DTGVSQNPRHKITKRGQNVTFRCDPISEHNRLYWYRQTLGQGPEFLTYFQNEAQLEKSRLLSDRFSAERPKGSFSTLEIQRTEQGDSAMYLCASSREGQAFNQPQHFGDGTRLSIL.

This rearrangement joins TRBV29-1 to TRBJ2-2; the D gene is possibly TRBD2 (7 bases). V was trimmed by 4 bases and J by 4 bases, leaving 16 bases between them. Germline V lookup: CDR1 SQVTM, CDR2 ANQGSEA. The CDR3 contains 15 residues. CDR3 bases: TGCAGCGTTGTATCCTTTAGGGGGGGCACCGGGGAGCTGTTTTTT. Translated: CSVVSFRGGTGELFF.

The chain carries TRBV6-2 or TRBV6-3 and TRBJ2-3; 10 nucleotides match TRBD1. This CDR3 is built from 16 residues. CDR1 is MNHEY, CDR2 SVGEGT, per germline. The V segment lost 0 bases and the J segment 3 bases; nucleotides outside the gene matches: 3. Here the CDR3 DNA reads TGTGCCAGCAGTTACTCGCCGGGACAGGGGACAGATACGCAGTATTTT. As protein: CASSYSPGQGTDTQYF.

This sequence joins TRBV2 and TRBJ2-1, with no clear D. Trimming left V 8 bases short and J 0 bases short, with 14 bases between. The germline CDR1 and CDR2 sequences are SNHLY and FYNNEI. This CDR3 is built from 15 residues. The CDR3 DNA follows: TGTGCCAGCTCCCCTATGGAGTTCTCCTACAATGAGCAGTTCTTC. Its protein is CASSPMEFSYNEQFF.

This clone has only one observation. The V gene is TRBV24-1, the J gene TRBJ2-3, with D tentatively TRBD2 (7 bases). Trimming removed 9 bases at V and 0 bases at J, with 15 bases between. From germline, CDR1 is KGHDR and CDR2 SFDVKD. This CDR3 contains 15 residues. The CDR3 nucleotides read TGTGCCACCGGTCAAGGGGGGGGTAGCACAGATACGCAGTATTTT. As protein: CATGQGGGSTDTQYF.

Notes on this clone: The identical CDR3 is also encoded by other nucleotide sequences in the sample. The V gene is TRBV2, the J gene TRBJ1-5; TRBD1 matches at 7 bases. V shed 3 bases and J 4 bases; nucleotides not matched to a gene: 3. Germline V gives CDR1 SNHLY, CDR2 FYNNEI. The CDR3 contains 14 residues. The CDR3 DNA is TGTGCCAGCAGTGAGACAGGGAGAAATCAGCCCCAGCATTTT. Its translation is CASSETGRNQPQHF.

This chain uses TRBV6-5 with TRBJ2-5; 10 bases fit TRBD2. The CDR3 runs to 15 residues. The germline gives CDR1 MNHEY, CDR2 SVGAGI. J lost 1 base, V lost 7 bases, and 6 bases had no gene match. CDR3: CASTGGTSAQETQYF. The CDR3 DNA is TGTGCCAGCACCGGAGGGACTAGCGCCCAAGAGACCCAGTACTTC.

This clone was detected once. The rearrangement links TRBV29-1 to TRBJ2-7, with TRBD2 matching over 13 bases. Germline CDR1 is SQVTM and CDR2 is ANQGSEA. After removal of 7 bases from V and 4 bases from J, the junction contained 4 bases not matched to a gene. CDR3 length: 13 amino acids. The CDR3 DNA reads as TGCAGCGCAGGACTAGCGGGAGCGTACGAGCAGTACTTC. Amino acids: CSAGLAGAYEQYF.

V gene TRBV12-5 combines with J gene TRBJ2-7; D is possibly TRBD1 (5 bases). The germline V gene has CDR1 LGHNT and CDR2 FRNRAP. The CDR3 sequence is 16 residues long. V was cut by 3 bases and J by 3 bases, with 18 bases left in between. The CDR3 region is CASGFGAEDTIYEQYF. In DNA form, the CDR3 reads TGTGCTAGTGGTTTTGGGGCTGAGGACACAATCTACGAGCAGTACTTC. Drawing the rest from reference TRBV12-5 and TRBJ2-7, the complete variable domain is DARVTQTPRHKVTEMGQEVTMRCQPILGHNTVFWYRQTMMQGLELLAYFRNRAPLDDSGMPKDRFSAEMPDATLATLKIQPSEPRDSAVYFCASGFGAEDTIYEQYFGPGTRLTVT.

CDR3 bases: TGTGCCAGCTCAGAACAGGAACCGAGCTCTGGAAACACCATATATTTT. As protein: CASSEQEPSSGNTIYF. The chain combines TRBV18 with TRBJ1-3, with a tentative D call TRBD1 (5 bases). Germline values: CDR1 KGHSH, CDR2 LQKENI. CDR3 length: 16 amino acids. Deletions cut 5 bases from V and 0 bases from J, with 14 bases between.

The V call is TRBV6-5, the J call TRBJ2-3, with 9 bases identical to TRBD2. This CDR3 spans 16 amino acids. Per germline, CDR1 MNHEY and CDR2 SVGAGI. The J segment lost 1 base and the V segment lost 1 base, leaving 3 bases of the junction unmatched. CDR3 DNA: TGTGCCAGCAGTTACTATGGCGGGGGGGGCACAGATACGCAGTATTTT. It is translated as CASSYYGGGGTDTQYF.

The gene calls are TRBV10-3 and TRBJ1-4; TRBD1 matches 9 bases. Germline assignment: CDR1 ENHRY and CDR2 SYGVKD. The length of the CDR3 is 14 residues. J was trimmed by 8 bases and V by 6 bases; bases with no gene match: 7. The CDR3 DNA sequence: TGTGCCATCAGCCGGACAGGGGATGAGGAAAAACTGTTTTTT. Translating it yields CAISRTGDEEKLFF.

The CDR3 is CASSRGQGSYEQYF. In DNA, the CDR3 is TGTGCCAGCAGTCGGGGACAGGGGTCCTACGAGCAGTACTTC. The chain uses TRBV6-5 and TRBJ2-7; 10 nucleotides match TRBD1. CDR1 and CDR2 from the germline V gene are MNHEY and SVGAGI. With 5 bases clipped from V and 1 base from J, the junction kept 2 bases outside the gene matches. The CDR3 length is 14 residues.

The chain carries TRBV19 and TRBJ2-4, with D perhaps matching TRBD2 (5 bases). This CDR3 spans 15 amino acids. Germline-derived CDR1 and CDR2 are LNHDA and SQIVND (reference sequence). Trimming took 3 bases from V and 9 from J, leaving 18 bases between them. CDR3 region: CASSIRTLGSRIQYF. The CDR3 bases are TGTGCCAGTAGTATCCGGACTCTAGGGAGTCGCATTCAGTACTTC.

This clone was counted a few times. The rearrangement joins TRBV6-1 to TRBJ2-7; D remains unclear. V shed 6 bases and J shed 1 base, with 10 bases lying between them. Looked up from germline, CDR1 is MNHNS and CDR2 is SASEGT. The CDR3 extends over 13 amino acids. DNA of the CDR3: TGTGCCAGCAGGAACGGGTTATCCTACGAGCAGTACTTC. The encoded protein is CASRNGLSYEQYF.

This chain connects TRBV9 to TRBJ1-3; D possibly corresponds to TRBD1 (5 bases). The germline V gene has CDR1 SGDLS and CDR2 YYNGEE. V was pared by 0 bases and J by 0 bases, with 13 bases between. The CDR3 runs to 17 residues. CDR3 nucleotide sequence: TGTGCCAGCAGCGTAGCTGGGGGGATCGTCTCTGGAAACACCATATATTTT. This translates into CASSVAGGIVSGNTIYF.

This chain uses TRBV7-3 with TRBJ2-1; the match to TRBD2 covers 8 bases. Per the germline V gene, CDR1 is SGHTA and CDR2 is FQGTGA. This CDR3 contains 15 residues. V lost 5 bases, J lost 4 bases, and 7 bases stayed unmatched. The CDR3 DNA follows: TGTGCCAGCAGCCCCAGCGGGAGCAAATACAATGAGCAGTTCTTC. It translates to CASSPSGSKYNEQFF.

The CDR3 sequence is CASSSGQHNYEQYF. CDR3 nucleotides: TGTGCCAGTAGTTCAGGACAGCATAACTACGAGCAGTACTTC. The chain joins TRBV19 to TRBJ2-7, with D maybe TRBD1 (6 bases). Germline CDR1 is LNHDA and CDR2 is SQIVND (reference sequence). This CDR3 region has 14 residues. Trimming cost V 5 bases and J 3 bases, with 14 bases left between them.

The chain joins TRBV6-1 to TRBJ2-7; 9 positions match TRBD1. With 6 bases clipped from V and 5 bases from J, the junction kept 11 bases outside the gene matches. Germline V gene data show CDR1 as MNHNS and CDR2 as SASEGT. The CDR3 has 15 amino acids. The CDR3 is CASRSTGTGSDEQYF. CDR3 nucleotide sequence: TGTGCCAGCAGGTCTACCGGGACAGGGTCGGACGAGCAGTACTTC.

This chain joins TRBV6-2 or TRBV6-3 and TRBJ2-2; 8 bases map to TRBD1. The CDR3 has 14 residues. CDR1 is MNHEY and CDR2 is SVGEGT in the germline V gene. The J segment lost 6 bases and the V segment lost 4 bases, leaving 4 bases of the junction unmatched. CDR3 protein: CASSSGTGSGELFF. In DNA form, the CDR3 reads TGTGCCAGCAGTTCCGGGACAGGTTCCGGGGAGCTGTTTTTT.

V is TRBV11-2 and J is TRBJ2-5, with TRBD2 matching 7 bases. Germline values: CDR1 SGHAT, CDR2 FQNNGV. Trimming removed 0 bases from V and 3 bases from J; junction bases left unmatched: 1. There are 14 residues in the CDR3. The CDR3 nucleotides are TGTGCCAGCAGCTTAGAACGGGGGGAAGAGACCCAGTACTTC. The encoded protein is CASSLERGEETQYF.